The 13 T cell receptor beta chains presented below share a single source sample, sequenced in a study of human thymus T cells (dated by TCRdb to 2019 to 2021). Receptor amplification or capture employed the immunoSEQ multiplex PCR assay. TCRdb stores this immuneACCESS table with in-frame sequences only. Part of the clones is absent; in the studies checked, under half of the shortfall reflects unresolved V genes, and no reason is known for the rest. Across this sample there are tens of thousands of clones, with 94% seen only once. The biggest ten clones account for more than 0.1% of the sample. Sample: blood. Receptor source: a boy younger than two with a congenital heart defect but otherwise immunologically healthy.

This rearrangement joins TRBV6-6 to TRBJ2-1; TRBD1 aligns across 8 bases. The CDR3 is 12 residues long. Germline CDR1 MNHNY, CDR2 SVGAGI (reference sequence). With V trimmed by 6 bases and J by 9 bases, 4 bases remained unmatched. This chain's CDR3 is CASRPGGGEQFF. The CDR3 nucleotides read TGTGCCAGCAGACCAGGGGGCGGTGAGCAGTTCTTC.

The sample holds one count of this clone. The chain has TRBV6-5 and TRBJ1-1; the D is unclear. The CDR3 consists of 14 residues. V lost 4 bases to trimming and J lost 5 bases, with 14 bases between them. Germline V lookup: CDR1 MNHEY, CDR2 SVGAGI. Here the CDR3 DNA reads TGTGCCAGCAGTTCCTCAGTAGAAGGGACTGAAGCTTTCTTT. Protein product: CASSSSVEGTEAFF.

The chain employs TRBV6-5 and TRBJ1-1; D ambiguous. This CDR3 has 16 amino acids. V was pared by 2 bases and J by 1 base, with 14 bases between. Germline lookup yields CDR1 MNHEY and CDR2 SVGAGI. The CDR3 bases are TGTGCCAGCAGTTACACTGTCTGGGGTGGGAACACTGAAGCTTTCTTT. Translation gives CASSYTVWGGNTEAFF.

This chain links TRBV7-9 with TRBJ1-2; tentatively, D is TRBD1 (5 bases). CDR3 length equals 14 residues. Germline values: CDR1 SEHNR, CDR2 FQNEAQ (reference sequence). Trimming left V 4 bases short and J 2 bases short, with 11 bases between. Here the CDR3 reads CASSSGTSNYGYTF. The CDR3 DNA reads TGTGCCAGCAGCTCTGGGACGTCCAACTATGGCTACACCTTC.

V and J are TRBV9 and TRBJ2-3; 7 nucleotides agree with TRBD2. CDR3 length equals 14 residues. J gave up 7 bases and V 0 bases, and 5 bases lay outside the gene matches. Germline CDR1 is SGDLS and CDR2 is YYNGEE. For the CDR3, the DNA is TGTGCCAGCAGCGTAGAGGCTAGCGGATATACGCAGTATTTT. This sequence encodes CASSVEASGYTQYF.

V usage is TRBV14 and J usage is TRBJ2-2; D might be TRBD1 or TRBD2, each matching 5 bases. Trimming removed 1 base at V and 7 bases at J, with 7 bases between. Germline V gene sequence: CDR1 SGHDN, CDR2 FVKESK. CDR3 length equals 13 residues. CDR3 amino acids: CASSQGGFGELFF. CDR3 in DNA: TGTGCCAGCAGCCAAGGGGGGTTCGGGGAGCTGTTTTTT.

The chain has TRBV10-3 and TRBJ1-2; D gene uncertain. V lost 0 bases to trimming and J lost 0 bases, with 5 bases between them. Germline values: CDR1 ENHRY, CDR2 SYGVKD. The CDR3 runs 14 residues. In DNA form, the CDR3 reads TGTGCCATCAGTGAGTCCCCAGCTAACTATGGCTACACCTTC. Translating it yields CAISESPANYGYTF.

The chain combines TRBV28 with TRBJ2-5; the D gene is possibly TRBD2 (5 bases). CDR3 length: 15 amino acids. The V end was cut by 3 bases, the J end by 4 bases, with 15 bases between. Germline assignment: CDR1 MDHEN and CDR2 SYDVKM. The CDR3 spells CASSLAAEGRETQYF. The CDR3 nucleotides read TGTGCCAGCAGTTTGGCGGCAGAGGGTCGAGAGACCCAGTACTTC.

DNA for the CDR3: TGTGCCAGCACCCGGACAGGGGTAGAGGCGAACACTGAAGCTTTCTTT. Protein product: CASTRTGVEANTEAFF. This sequence joins TRBV6-4 and TRBJ1-1; 9 bases are shared with TRBD1. Germline-derived CDR1 and CDR2 are MRHNA and SNTAGT. Germline trimming cut 7 bases from V and 1 base from J; bases unmatched to any gene: 10. The CDR3 has 16 residues.

The rearrangement uses TRBV2 and TRBJ2-5; 11 nucleotides match TRBD2. The trim removed 4 bases at V and 5 bases at J, leaving 9 bases unmatched. Germline V CDR1 and CDR2: SNHLY, FYNNEI. The CDR3 consists of 16 residues. The CDR3 DNA is TGTGCCAGCAGTGTTATTAGCGGGGGGGCTGGGGAGACCCAGTACTTC. It codes for CASSVISGGAGETQYF.

This CDR3 is CASSVGAKGGETQYF. Written as DNA, the CDR3 is TGTGCCAGCAGCGTAGGAGCTAAGGGAGGAGAGACCCAGTACTTC. The chain employs TRBV9 and TRBJ2-5; possible D gene TRBD2, 6 bases. This CDR3 has 15 amino acids. Trimming left V 0 bases short and J 4 bases short, with 13 bases between. Per the germline V gene, CDR1 is SGDLS and CDR2 is YYNGEE. The variable domain in full, completed from reference TRBV9 and TRBJ2-5, reads DSGVTQTPKHLITATGQRVTLRCSPRSGDLSVYWYQQSLDQGLQFLIQYYNGEERAKGNILERFSAQQFPDLHSELNLSSLELGDSALYFCASSVGAKGGETQYFGPGTRLLVL.

The rearrangement joins TRBV27 to TRBJ2-5, with a weak D call TRBD2 (7 bases). Trimming took 0 bases from V and 4 from J, leaving 12 bases between them. From germline, CDR1 is MNHEY and CDR2 SMNVEV (reference sequence). CDR3 length equals 15 residues. The CDR3 DNA sequence: TGTGCCAGCAGTTTATCGCGGGGGCGGGGAGAGACCCAGTACTTC. Protein product: CASSLSRGRGETQYF.

The V and J genes are TRBV7-2 and TRBJ2-7, with no clear D. V was clipped by 0 bases and J by 2 bases, with 5 bases between them. This CDR3 region has 13 residues. Germline CDR1 reads SGHTA; CDR2 reads FQGNSA. CDR3 residues: CASSLASPYEQYF. The CDR3, as DNA: TGTGCCAGCAGCTTAGCCAGCCCCTACGAGCAGTACTTC.